These 13 T cell receptor beta chains share one sample of origin, sequenced in a study of regulatory T cells in long-lasting Graves disease. In building TCR beta libraries, iRepertoire HTBI primers were used together with Arm-PCR of CDR3 regions. Via MiXCR, TCRdb re-called the multiplex PCR reads, giving one row per CDR3 protein. The sample lists about 450,000 distinct CDR3 sequences, roughly a quarter occurring once. Time point noted: persistent/refractory GD, antithyroid drugs over 5 years with positive TRAb. From RNA extracted from PBMCs, the TCR library was made. The input for sequencing was peripheral blood mononuclear cells (PBMCs), taken when the disease was refractory, from a patient treated with antithyroid drugs. These TCRs come from a female donor with Graves disease.

V gene TRBV19 combines with J gene TRBJ1-1; 10 nucleotides match TRBD1. This CDR3 has 14 residues. V lost 10 bases, J lost 8 bases, and 13 bases stayed unmatched. CDR1 is LNHDA, CDR2 SQIVND, per germline (reference sequence). The CDR3 here is CATRDRGFNTEAFF. The CDR3 DNA follows: TGTGCCACCCGGGACAGGGGTTTCAATACCGAAGCTTTCTTT.

At least ten counts were recorded for this clonotype. This chain uses TRBV7-2 with TRBJ2-5, with D unclear. This CDR3 contains 14 residues. Germline values: CDR1 SGHTA, CDR2 FQGNSA. Deletions cut 2 bases from V and 3 bases from J, with 10 bases between. CDR3 DNA: TGTGCCAGCAGCTTATCTCTGGAGAAAGAGACCCAGTACTTC. Amino acids: CASSLSLEKETQYF.

This clonotype has only a few counts. This rearrangement joins TRBV6-1 to TRBJ2-7; D unclear. V dropped 6 bases and J dropped 1 base, with 10 bases sitting between them. The CDR3 extends over 13 amino acids. Germline V gene sequence: CDR1 MNHNS, CDR2 SASEGT. CDR3 DNA: TGTGCCAGCAGACCGACGGCGTCCTACGAGCAGTACTTC. It translates to CASRPTASYEQYF.

The table lists this clonotype with a few counts. V usage is TRBV5-1 and J usage is TRBJ1-2; TRBD1 matches 9 bases. With V trimmed by 3 bases and J by 4 bases, 7 bases remained unmatched. The CDR3 consists of 15 residues. CDR1 SGHRS and CDR2 YFSETQ come from the germline V gene. CDR3 residues: CASSSLHRGPYGYTF. CDR3 bases: TGCGCCAGCAGCTCCCTCCACAGGGGGCCCTATGGCTACACCTTC.

The gene calls are TRBV7-2 and TRBJ1-2; D might be TRBD1 (5 bases). V was pared by 1 base and J by 0 bases, with 12 bases between. The CDR3 loop spans 16 amino acids. Per the germline V gene, CDR1 is SGHTA and CDR2 is FQGNSA. Here the CDR3 reads CASSLDLTATNYGYTF. Written as DNA, the CDR3 is TGTGCCAGCAGCTTAGACCTGACAGCTACTAACTATGGCTACACCTTC.

This clonotype was observed a handful of times. CDR3 in amino acids: CAWSVGSSAQETQYF. The DNA of the CDR3 is TGTGCCTGGAGTGTGGGGTCTAGCGCACAAGAGACCCAGTACTTC. The chain uses TRBV30 and TRBJ2-5, with D possibly matching TRBD2 (6 bases). This CDR3 is 15 amino acids long. The V end lost 0 bases, the J end lost 2 bases, and 13 bases lay between the germline ends. Germline V gene data show CDR1 as GTSNPN and CDR2 as SVGIG (reference sequence).

This clonotype was counted between two and nine times. The chain employs TRBV7-9 and TRBJ1-5, with D maybe TRBD1 (6 bases). Germline CDR1 SEHNR, CDR2 FQNEAQ (reference sequence). The length of the CDR3 is 14 residues. The V and J ends lost 3 bases and 5 bases respectively, with 11 bases between them. The CDR3 spells CASSLSPGDQPQHF. The CDR3 nucleotides are TGTGCCAGCAGCTTGTCCCCAGGGGATCAGCCCCAGCATTTT.

This clonotype was observed at least ten times. This sequence joins TRBV28 and TRBJ2-7; either TRBD1 or TRBD2 may supply D (5 bases each). Germline V gives CDR1 MDHEN, CDR2 SYDVKM. Trimming stripped 6 bases from V and 0 bases from J, with 12 bases between. The CDR3 has 14 amino acids. This CDR3 reads CASRATGRSYEQYF. Here the CDR3 DNA reads TGTGCCAGCAGGGCTACGGGACGCTCCTACGAGCAGTACTTC.

This clonotype came up many times. The chain links TRBV2 to TRBJ1-2; TRBD1 aligns across 8 bases. The CDR3 contains 15 residues. V dropped 4 bases and J dropped 5; count of bases not matched to a gene: 9. Germline-derived CDR1 and CDR2 are SNHLY and FYNNEI. CDR3 in DNA: TGTGCCAGCAGTGCCCGGCAGGGGGCCGTATATGGCTACACCTTC. Translated, it gives CASSARQGAVYGYTF.

The rearrangement uses TRBV6-1 and TRBJ2-7; TRBD1 might be the D (6 bases). Germline lookup yields CDR1 MNHNS and CDR2 SASEGT. The CDR3 is 15 amino acids. V lost 7 bases, J lost 4 bases, and 20 bases lay in between. DNA of the CDR3: TGTGCCAGCAAAGACACCGGACAGAGACGTTACGAGCAGTACTTC. Translating gives CASKDTGQRRYEQYF.

This clonotype was seen ten or more times. The chain is built from TRBV5-1 and TRBJ2-7; 9 bases are a match to TRBD1. Unmatched junction bases numbered 3, after V lost 0 bases and J lost 5 bases. Germline assignment: CDR1 SGHRS and CDR2 YFSETQ. The CDR3 has 14 amino acids. CDR3 region: CASSLVQGAHEQYF. The CDR3 coding sequence is TGCGCCAGCAGCTTGGTACAGGGGGCCCACGAGCAGTACTTC.

This clonotype was counted only a few times. The V call is TRBV20-1, the J call TRBJ2-7; D gene ambiguous. The CDR3 has 12 amino acids. Germline-derived CDR1 and CDR2 are DFQATT and SNEGSKA (reference sequence). The V gene lost 6 bases and the J gene lost 4 bases, with 13 bases spanning the gap. In DNA form, the CDR3 reads TGCAGTGCCGCCCGGACCGTGTACGAGCAGTACTTC. This codes for CSAARTVYEQYF.

This clonotype was found a few times. DNA for the CDR3: TGTGCCAGCAGACAAGTTGCGAACACCGGGGAGCTGTTTTTT. As protein: CASRQVANTGELFF. The V gene is TRBV6-1, the J gene TRBJ2-2; D gene unclear. Germline V CDR1 and CDR2: MNHNS, SASEGT. The CDR3 contains 14 residues. V lost 6 bases, J lost 0 bases, and 8 bases lay in between.